These T cell receptor beta chains were read from a single sample in a study of vaccination and CD4 T cells after COVID-19. Each CDR3 protein is one row after TCRdb ran MiXCR on the PCR reads. This sample carries fewer than 2,500 distinct CDR3 sequences, about half of them seen once, and the ten largest clones take 60% to 75%. For these TCRs, the target antigens are not known. The sample comprised CD4+ T cells from blood, cultured in vitro. The receptors stem from a human donor in good health. Both conserved end residues are part of each CDR3. The D gene is left open where the match is weak. Clone size is stated in some rows and not others, as once, few, many or a class when expanded.

CDR3 DNA	CDR3 protein	clone size	D gene	V gene	J gene
TGCAGTGCTACCGGGACTAGCACAGATACGCAGTATTTT	CSATGTSTDTQYF	few	-	TRBV20-1	TRBJ2-3
TGTGCCAGCAGTGAATACGGGACAGGGGAAAGGCACCTCCACTTT	CASSEYGTGERHLHF	once	TRBD1	TRBV2	TRBJ1-6
TGTGCCAGCAGTGAGATTGAAAGGGTCACAGATACGCAGTATTTT	CASSEIERVTDTQYF	-	-	TRBV2	TRBJ2-3
TGTGCCACCAGCAGTGGGACTAGCGGGTACTCAGATACGCAGTATTTT	CATSSGTSGYSDTQYF	few	TRBD2	TRBV15	TRBJ2-3
TGTGCCAGCAGCTTGGGACCGCAATATGGCTACACCTTC	CASSLGPQYGYTF	few	-	TRBV3-1	TRBJ1-2
TGCAGTGCTAGAGATAGGACTAGGCCCGGGGAGCTGTTTTTT	CSARDRTRPGELFF	-	TRBD2	TRBV20-1	TRBJ2-2
TGTGCCAGCAGCTACCACCGGGCAGCTGAAGCTTTCTTT	CASSYHRAAEAFF	-	-	TRBV7-2	TRBJ1-1
TGTGCCAGCAGCTTTATTACCGGGACAGAGAAAGATACGCAGTATTTT	CASSFITGTEKDTQYF	-	TRBD1	TRBV6-1	TRBJ2-3